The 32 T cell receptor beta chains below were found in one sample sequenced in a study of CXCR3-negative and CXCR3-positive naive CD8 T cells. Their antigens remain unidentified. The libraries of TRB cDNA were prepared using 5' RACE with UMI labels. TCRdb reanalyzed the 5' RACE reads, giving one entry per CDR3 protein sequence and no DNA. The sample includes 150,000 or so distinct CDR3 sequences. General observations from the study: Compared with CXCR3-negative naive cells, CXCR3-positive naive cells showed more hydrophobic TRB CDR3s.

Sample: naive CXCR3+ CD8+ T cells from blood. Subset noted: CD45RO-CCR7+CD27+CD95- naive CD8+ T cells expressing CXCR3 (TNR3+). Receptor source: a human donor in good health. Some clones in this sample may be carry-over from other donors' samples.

The chain's CDR3 is CASSFWLAGRNEQFF. The V gene is TRBV28, the J gene TRBJ2-1; the TCRdb call, TRBD2, lacks DNA for checking. The germline gives CDR1 MDHEN, CDR2 SYDVKM. CDR3 length: 15 amino acids.

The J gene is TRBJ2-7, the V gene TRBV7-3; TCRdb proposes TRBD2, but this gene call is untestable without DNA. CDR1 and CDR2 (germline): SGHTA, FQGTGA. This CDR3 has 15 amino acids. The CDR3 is CASSLGLAGSYEQYF.

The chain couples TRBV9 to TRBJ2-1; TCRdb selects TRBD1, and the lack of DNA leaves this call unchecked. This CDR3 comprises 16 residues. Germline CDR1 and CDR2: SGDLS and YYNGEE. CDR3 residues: CASSVLGTGGLAEQFF.

The CDR3 sequence: CSARDPNRGLEQYF. This rearrangement joins TRBV20-1 to TRBJ2-7; the D call of TRBD1 rests on TCRdb alone, since no DNA is present to check it. The CDR3 is 14 amino acids. Germline loops: CDR1 DFQATT, CDR2 SNEGSKA (reference sequence).

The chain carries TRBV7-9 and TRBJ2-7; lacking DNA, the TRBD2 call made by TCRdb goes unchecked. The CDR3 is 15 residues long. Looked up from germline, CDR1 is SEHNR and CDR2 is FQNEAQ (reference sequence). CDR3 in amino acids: CASSLVTSGRHEQYF.

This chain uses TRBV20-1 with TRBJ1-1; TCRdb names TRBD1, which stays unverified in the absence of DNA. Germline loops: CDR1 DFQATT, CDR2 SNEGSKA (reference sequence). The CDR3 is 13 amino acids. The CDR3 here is CSARTGDGTEALF.

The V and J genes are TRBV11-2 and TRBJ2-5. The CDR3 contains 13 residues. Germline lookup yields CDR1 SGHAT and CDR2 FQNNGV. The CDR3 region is CASSRVPTETQYF.

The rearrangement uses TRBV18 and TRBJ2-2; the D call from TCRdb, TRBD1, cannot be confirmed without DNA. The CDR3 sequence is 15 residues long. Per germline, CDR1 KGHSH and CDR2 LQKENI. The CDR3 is CASQPLDSYTGELFF.

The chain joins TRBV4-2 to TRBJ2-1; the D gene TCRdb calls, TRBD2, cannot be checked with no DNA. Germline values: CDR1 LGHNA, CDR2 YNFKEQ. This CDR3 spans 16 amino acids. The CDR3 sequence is CASSLGVTSSYNEQFF.

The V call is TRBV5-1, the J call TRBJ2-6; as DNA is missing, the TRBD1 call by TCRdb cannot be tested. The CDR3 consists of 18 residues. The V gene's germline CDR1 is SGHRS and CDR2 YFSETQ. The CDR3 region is CASTTTGQALYGANVLTF. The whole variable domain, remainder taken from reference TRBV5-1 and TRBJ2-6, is KAGVTQTPRYLIKTRGQQVTLSCSPISGHRSVSWYQQTPGQGLQFLFEYFSETQRNKGNFPGRFSGRQFSNSRSEMNVSTLELGDSALYLCASTTTGQALYGANVLTFGAGSRLTVL.

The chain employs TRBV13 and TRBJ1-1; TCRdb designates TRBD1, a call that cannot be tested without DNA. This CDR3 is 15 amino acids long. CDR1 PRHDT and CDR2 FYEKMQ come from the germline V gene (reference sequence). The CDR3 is CASSLAGQVNTEAFF. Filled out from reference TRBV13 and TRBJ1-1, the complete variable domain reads AAGVIQSPRHLIKEKRETATLKCYPIPRHDTVYWYQQGPGQDPQFLISFYEKMQSDKGSIPDRFSAQQFSDYHSELNMSSLELGDSALYFCASSLAGQVNTEAFFGQGTRLTVV.

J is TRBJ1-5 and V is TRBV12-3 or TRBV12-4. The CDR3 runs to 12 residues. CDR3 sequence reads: CASAEVNQPQHF.

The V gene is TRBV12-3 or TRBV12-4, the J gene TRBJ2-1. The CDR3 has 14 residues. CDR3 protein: CASRVSVDDNEQFF.

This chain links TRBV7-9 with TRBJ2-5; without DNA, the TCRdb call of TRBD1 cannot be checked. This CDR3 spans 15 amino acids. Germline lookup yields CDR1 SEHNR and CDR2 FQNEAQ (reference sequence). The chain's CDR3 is CASSLTFGGQETQYF.

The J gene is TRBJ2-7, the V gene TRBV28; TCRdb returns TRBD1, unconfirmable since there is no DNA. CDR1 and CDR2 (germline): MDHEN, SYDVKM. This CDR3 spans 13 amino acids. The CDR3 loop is CASTGGSSYEQYF.

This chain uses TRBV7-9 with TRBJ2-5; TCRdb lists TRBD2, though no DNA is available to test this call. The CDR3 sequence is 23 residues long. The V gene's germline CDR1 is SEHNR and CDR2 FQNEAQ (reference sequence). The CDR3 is CASSSTNPRLMGEVGGSQETQYF.

CDR3 sequence: CASKIDPSYNEQFF. This chain uses TRBV7-3 with TRBJ2-1. This CDR3 is 14 amino acids long. Germline V gene data show CDR1 as SGHTA and CDR2 as FQGTGA.

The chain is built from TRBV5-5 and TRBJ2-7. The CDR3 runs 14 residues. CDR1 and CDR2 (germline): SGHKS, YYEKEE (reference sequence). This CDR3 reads CASSPVQWTYEQYF. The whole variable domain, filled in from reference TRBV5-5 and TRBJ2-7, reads DAGVTQSPTHLIKTRGQQVTLRCSPISGHKSVSWYQQVLGQGPQFIFQYYEKEERGRGNFPDRFSARQFPNYSSELNVNALLLGDSALYLCASSPVQWTYEQYFGPGTRLTVT.

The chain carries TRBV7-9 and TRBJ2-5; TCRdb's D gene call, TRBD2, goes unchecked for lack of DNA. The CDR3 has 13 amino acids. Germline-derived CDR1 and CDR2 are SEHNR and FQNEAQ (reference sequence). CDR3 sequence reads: CASSSSGRETQYF.

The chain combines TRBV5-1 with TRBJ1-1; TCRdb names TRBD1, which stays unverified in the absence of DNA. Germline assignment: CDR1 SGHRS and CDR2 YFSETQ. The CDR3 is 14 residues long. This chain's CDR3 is CASSLDDRGTEAFF.

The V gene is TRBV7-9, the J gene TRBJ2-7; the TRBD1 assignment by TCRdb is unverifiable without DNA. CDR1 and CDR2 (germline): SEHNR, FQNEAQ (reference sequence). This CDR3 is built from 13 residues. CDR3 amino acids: CASNPGTEYEQYF.

CDR3 protein: CASSVEGEAQEKLFF. The chain is built from TRBV9 and TRBJ1-4. The CDR3 loop spans 15 amino acids. Looked up from germline, CDR1 is SGDLS and CDR2 is YYNGEE. The entire variable domain, with the rest obtained from reference TRBV9 and TRBJ1-4, is as follows: DSGVTQTPKHLITATGQRVTLRCSPRSGDLSVYWYQQSLDQGLQFLIQYYNGEERAKGNILERFSAQQFPDLHSELNLSSLELGDSALYFCASSVEGEAQEKLFFGSGTQLSVL.

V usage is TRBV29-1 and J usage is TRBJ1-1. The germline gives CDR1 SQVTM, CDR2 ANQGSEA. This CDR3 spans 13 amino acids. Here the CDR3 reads CSVVPGTGSEAFF.

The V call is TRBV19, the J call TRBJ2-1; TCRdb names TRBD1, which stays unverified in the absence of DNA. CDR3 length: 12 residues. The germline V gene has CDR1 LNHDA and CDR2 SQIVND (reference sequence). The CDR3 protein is CAAGDRYNEQFF.

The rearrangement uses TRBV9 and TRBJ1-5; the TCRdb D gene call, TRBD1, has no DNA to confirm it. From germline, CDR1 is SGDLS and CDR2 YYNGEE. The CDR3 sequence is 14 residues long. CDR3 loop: CASSRGTGGQPQHF.

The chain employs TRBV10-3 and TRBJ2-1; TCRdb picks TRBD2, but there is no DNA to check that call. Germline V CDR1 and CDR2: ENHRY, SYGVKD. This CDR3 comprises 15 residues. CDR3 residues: CAISLAGGPYNEQFF.

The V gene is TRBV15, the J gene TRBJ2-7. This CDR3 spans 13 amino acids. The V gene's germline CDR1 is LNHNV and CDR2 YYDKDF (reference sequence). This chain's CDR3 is CATSRDKRTEQYF.

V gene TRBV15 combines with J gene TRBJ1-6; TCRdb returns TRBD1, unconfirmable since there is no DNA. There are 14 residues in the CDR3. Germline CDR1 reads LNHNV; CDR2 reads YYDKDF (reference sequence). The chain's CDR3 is CATSSFPRDSPLHF.

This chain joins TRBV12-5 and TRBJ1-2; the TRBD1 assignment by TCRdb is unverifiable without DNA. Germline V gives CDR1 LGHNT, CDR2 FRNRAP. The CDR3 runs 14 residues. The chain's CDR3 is CASVAGGTGYGYTF.

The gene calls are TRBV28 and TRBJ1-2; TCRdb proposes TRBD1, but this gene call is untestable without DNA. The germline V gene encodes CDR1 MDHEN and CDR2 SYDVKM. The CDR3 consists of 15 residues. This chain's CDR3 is CASGEQTGGLYGYTF.

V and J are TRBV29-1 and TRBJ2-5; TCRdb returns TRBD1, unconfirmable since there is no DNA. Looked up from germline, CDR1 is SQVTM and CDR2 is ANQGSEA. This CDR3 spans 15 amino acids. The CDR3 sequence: CSVEGGPQLQETQYF.

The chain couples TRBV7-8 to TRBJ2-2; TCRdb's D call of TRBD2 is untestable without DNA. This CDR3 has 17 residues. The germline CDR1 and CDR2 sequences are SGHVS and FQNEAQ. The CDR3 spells CASSSPSGWRPTGELFF.